A single sample is the source of the 28 T cell receptor beta chains below, sequenced in a study of blood T cell repertoires in COVID-19. The method was immunoSEQ multiplex PCR; TCRdb's version includes in-frame clones alone and lacks a portion of them. The sample shows 200,000 to 250,000 clones, approximately 83% of them seen only once. Sequencing was performed on peripheral blood. The receptors come from a woman in her twenties or thirties with COVID-19, enrolled during active disease.

The chain uses TRBV9 and TRBJ2-5, with 7 positions matching TRBD2. Looked up from germline, CDR1 is SGDLS and CDR2 is YYNGEE. The CDR3 totals 14 residues. Trimming took 3 bases from V and 2 from J; bases not matched to a gene: 4. The CDR3 loop is CASSGAGVQETQYF. CDR3 sequence (DNA): TGTGCCAGCAGCGGGGCGGGGGTGCAAGAGACCCAGTACTTC.

This chain uses TRBV4-2 with TRBJ1-4; TRBD1 is a possible D gene (6 bases). The CDR3 is 16 amino acids. Per germline, CDR1 LGHNA and CDR2 YNFKEQ. Trimming removed 0 bases from V and 9 bases from J, with 17 bases in between. CDR3 loop: CASSQDPDRIYQKLFF. DNA for the CDR3: TGTGCCAGCAGCCAAGATCCCGACAGGATCTACCAAAAACTGTTTTTT.

This rearrangement joins TRBV2 to TRBJ2-1; TRBD2 aligns across 7 bases. This CDR3 region has 17 residues. The V gene's germline CDR1 is SNHLY and CDR2 FYNNEI. Unmatched junction bases numbered 13, after V lost 0 bases and J lost 8 bases. The CDR3 loop reads CASSEADEGGPADEQFF. The CDR3 nucleotides are TGTGCCAGCAGTGAAGCGGATGAGGGAGGGCCTGCGGATGAGCAGTTCTTC.

The chain combines TRBV10-2 with TRBJ2-3; 10 bases align to TRBD2. CDR3 length: 16 amino acids. Germline CDR1 reads WSHSY; CDR2 reads SAAADI. V was pared by 6 bases and J by 9 bases, with 15 bases of the junction left unmatched. CDR3 amino acids: CASSDIAGGLSDTQYF. The CDR3 DNA is TGCGCCAGCAGCGATATAGCGGGAGGCCTGAGTGACACGCAGTATTTT.

V usage is TRBV4-3 and J usage is TRBJ1-1; 7 nucleotides align to TRBD1. Germline V gene lookup returns CDR1 LGHNA and CDR2 YSLEER. This CDR3 has 15 residues. With 1 base clipped from V and 4 bases from J, the junction kept 6 bases outside the gene matches. CDR3 DNA: TGCGCCAGCAGCCAAGCGGACAGGCGGTTCACTGAAGCTTTCTTT. Amino acid sequence: CASSQADRRFTEAFF.

The chain is built from TRBV19 and TRBJ2-3, with unresolved D. V was trimmed by 3 bases and J by 6 bases, leaving 10 bases between them. This CDR3 has 13 residues. Germline assignment: CDR1 LNHDA and CDR2 SQIVND (reference sequence). CDR3 DNA: TGTGCCAGTAGTATTACAGTTAGGGATACGCAGTATTTT. It encodes CASSITVRDTQYF.

The V and J genes are TRBV5-1 and TRBJ2-7; D perhaps matches TRBD1 (6 bases). The CDR3 contains 17 residues. The germline V and J ends were trimmed by 0 bases and 1 base, with 17 bases remaining between them. Germline V gene sequence: CDR1 SGHRS, CDR2 YFSETQ. Written as DNA, the CDR3 is TGCGCCAGCAGCTTGGTTCCACGGGACACTGGATCCTACGAGCAGTACTTC. This sequence encodes CASSLVPRDTGSYEQYF. The whole variable domain, remainder taken from reference TRBV5-1 and TRBJ2-7, is KAGVTQTPRYLIKTRGQQVTLSCSPISGHRSVSWYQQTPGQGLQFLFEYFSETQRNKGNFPGRFSGRQFSNSRSEMNVSTLELGDSALYLCASSLVPRDTGSYEQYFGPGTRLTVT.

This clone was observed a single time. The chain carries TRBV9 and TRBJ2-5; D gene ambiguous. Trimming removed 1 base at V and 2 bases at J, with 12 bases between. The CDR3 loop spans 15 amino acids. Per the germline V gene, CDR1 is SGDLS and CDR2 is YYNGEE. CDR3 loop: CASSVSGFTQETQYF. The CDR3 nucleotides are TGTGCCAGCAGCGTATCCGGGTTTACACAAGAGACCCAGTACTTC.

J is TRBJ1-1 and V is TRBV7-8, with TRBD1 as a possible D gene (5 bases). CDR3 size: 12 residues. V lost 2 bases and J lost 7, with 8 bases in between. Germline V gene data show CDR1 as SGHVS and CDR2 as FQNEAQ. In nucleotides, the CDR3 is TGTGCCAGCAGCTTATCAGGGCGTGAAGCTTTCTTT. This codes for CASSLSGREAFF.

The chain carries TRBV7-2 and TRBJ1-6, with TRBD1 matching 9 bases. CDR1 is SGHTA and CDR2 is FQGNSA in the germline V gene. V lost 6 bases and J lost 4; bases outside the gene matches: 4. The CDR3 length is 15 residues. The CDR3 here is CASSQGTGYNSPLHF. CDR3 coding DNA: TGTGCCAGCAGTCAGGGGACAGGGTATAATTCACCCCTCCACTTT.

The J gene is TRBJ2-3, the V gene TRBV5-1; 8 bases align to TRBD2. Germline values: CDR1 SGHRS, CDR2 YFSETQ. The V and J ends lost 0 bases and 0 bases, in that order; junction bases with no gene match: 3. This CDR3 is built from 16 residues. The CDR3 nucleotides are TGCGCCAGCAGCTTGGATATAGCGGGAAGCACAGATACGCAGTATTTT. Translation gives CASSLDIAGSTDTQYF.

The chain joins TRBV5-6 to TRBJ2-1; D call uncertain. Germline values: CDR1 SGHDT, CDR2 YYEEEE. The CDR3 extends over 13 amino acids. V lost 0 bases to trimming and J lost 7 bases, with 8 bases between them. The CDR3 nucleotides are TGTGCCAGCAGCTTGGATGCGTGGAATGAGCAGTTCTTC. This gives the protein CASSLDAWNEQFF.

The chain combines TRBV5-1 with TRBJ1-2; the match to TRBD1 covers 11 bases. This CDR3 spans 17 amino acids. V lost 3 bases to trimming and J lost 2 bases; unmatched junction nucleotides: 9. Germline V gives CDR1 SGHRS, CDR2 YFSETQ. The CDR3, as DNA: TGCGCCAGCAGCTGGGGACAGGGGGGCCTATCCAACTATGGCTACACCTTC. Translated: CASSWGQGGLSNYGYTF.

This clone was observed a handful of times. The CDR3 here is CASSLGTSGTYNEQFF. The CDR3 DNA reads TGCGCCAGCAGCTTGGGCACTAGCGGAACCTACAATGAGCAGTTCTTC. The V and J genes are TRBV5-1 and TRBJ2-1; 8 bases fit TRBD2. The trim removed 0 bases at V and 2 bases at J, leaving 4 bases unmatched. Germline CDR1 is SGHRS and CDR2 is YFSETQ. The CDR3 length is 16 residues.

The J gene is TRBJ2-7, the V gene TRBV4-1; 9 positions match TRBD1. Germline V lookup: CDR1 MGHRA, CDR2 YSYEKL. V shed 3 bases, J shed 4 bases, and the junction held 10 bases outside the gene matches. The length of the CDR3 is 16 residues. In DNA form, the CDR3 reads TGCGCCAGCAGCCAGGTACCGGGACAGGGTCTATACGAGCAGTACTTC. Translation gives CASSQVPGQGLYEQYF.

This clone was observed a few times. The chain has TRBV6-2 or TRBV6-3 and TRBJ2-1; TRBD1 agrees at 8 bases. V gave up 0 bases and J gave up 2 bases; unmatched junction bases: 6. CDR1 and CDR2 (germline): MNHEY, SVGEGT. This CDR3 is 17 amino acids long. As DNA, the CDR3 is TGTGCCAGCAGTTACTCGAGGACAGGGTCCCCCTACAATGAGCAGTTCTTC. Residues: CASSYSRTGSPYNEQFF.

This chain connects TRBV5-1 to TRBJ2-7; D remains ambiguous. This CDR3 is 16 amino acids long. The ends were cut back, 0 bases at V and 2 bases at J, with 15 bases in the middle. Germline V gene sequence: CDR1 SGHRS, CDR2 YFSETQ. CDR3 region: CASSLEVGQVTYEQYF. DNA of the CDR3: TGCGCCAGCAGCTTGGAGGTTGGGCAGGTGACCTACGAGCAGTACTTC.

This clone was detected only a few times. Written as DNA, the CDR3 is TGTGCCAGCAGCGCTGACACGGTGATTTCTGAAGCTTTCTTT. It is translated as CASSADTVISEAFF. V and J are TRBV7-9 and TRBJ1-1; D is uncertain. V dropped 5 bases and J dropped 6 bases, with 16 bases sitting between them. Germline lookup yields CDR1 SEHNR and CDR2 FQNEAQ (reference sequence). CDR3 length: 14 amino acids.

The chain couples TRBV5-1 to TRBJ2-1, with TRBD1 matching 7 bases. There are 16 residues in the CDR3. The germline V gene encodes CDR1 SGHRS and CDR2 YFSETQ. V shed 3 bases, J shed 7 bases, and the junction held 13 bases outside the gene matches. The CDR3: CASSSGQRTYWNEQFF. The CDR3 bases are TGCGCCAGCAGCTCGGGACAGAGGACTTACTGGAATGAGCAGTTCTTC.

The V gene is TRBV7-2, the J gene TRBJ2-2; 7 bases agree with TRBD2. The CDR3 is made up of 15 amino acids. Germline trimming cut 2 bases from V and 5 bases from J; bases unmatched to any gene: 5. CDR1 is SGHTA, CDR2 FQGNSA, per germline. The CDR3, as DNA: TGTGCCAGCAGCTTACGCGGGGGAGAGACCGGGGAGCTGTTTTTT. Its protein product is CASSLRGGETGELFF.

The chain employs TRBV2 and TRBJ1-1, with a possible D match to TRBD1 (5 bases). This CDR3 comprises 12 residues. With 7 bases removed from V and 5 bases from J, the gap between germline ends came to 11 bases. From germline, CDR1 is SNHLY and CDR2 FYNNEI. The CDR3: CASIGGFTEAFF. The CDR3 DNA sequence: TGTGCCAGCATTGGGGGGTTTACTGAAGCTTTCTTT.

V and J are TRBV27 and TRBJ1-2; D call uncertain. Germline V lookup: CDR1 MNHEY, CDR2 SMNVEV (reference sequence). This CDR3 has 15 residues. With 3 bases removed from V and 8 bases from J, the gap between germline ends came to 19 bases. The CDR3 DNA reads TGTGCCAGCAGTTTTGAGCGGGGAGGCTTTAGCGGCTACACCTTC. Amino acids: CASSFERGGFSGYTF.

CDR3 nucleotide sequence: TGTGCCAGCAGCCACAGAGATTTCGGTCATGAAAAACTGTTTTTT. Translating gives CASSHRDFGHEKLFF. The chain has TRBV7-9 and TRBJ1-4; D is ambiguous. Germline assignment: CDR1 SEHNR and CDR2 FQNEAQ (reference sequence). The CDR3 consists of 15 residues. Trimming pared 5 bases from V and 6 bases from J, leaving 16 bases between.

The V call is TRBV3-1 (or the pseudogene TRBV3-2), the J call TRBJ1-6, with D hard to call. With 3 bases removed from V and 10 bases from J, the gap between germline ends came to 13 bases. Germline CDR1 and CDR2: LGHDT and YNNKEL (reference sequence). The CDR3 covers 14 residues. The CDR3 DNA sequence: TGTGCCAGCAGCCACTCCAGCGGCGGGTCACCCCTCCACTTT. It is translated as CASSHSSGGSPLHF.

The genes are TRBV2 and TRBJ2-5; D perhaps matches TRBD2 (6 bases). The CDR3 sequence is 16 residues long. Germline values: CDR1 SNHLY, CDR2 FYNNEI. Trimming removed 2 bases from V and 3 bases from J, with 16 bases in between. Here the CDR3 reads CASSEWTAGSKETQYF. The CDR3 DNA reads as TGTGCCAGCAGTGAATGGACCGCCGGGAGCAAAGAGACCCAGTACTTC. Full variable domain (outside the CDR3, taken from reference TRBV2 and TRBJ2-5): EPEVTQTPSHQVTQMGQEVILRCVPISNHLYFYWYRQILGQKVEFLVSFYNNEISEKSEIFDDQFSVERPDGSNFTLKIRSTKLEDSAMYFCASSEWTAGSKETQYFGPGTRLLVL.

In its sample, this clone was seen once. The V call is TRBV6-2 or TRBV6-3, the J call TRBJ2-5; D might be TRBD1 (5 bases). The CDR3 covers 15 residues. The germline V gene has CDR1 MNHEY and CDR2 SVGEGT. The ends were cut back, 2 bases at V and 1 base at J, with 11 bases in the middle. CDR3 DNA: TGTGCCAGCAGTTACCGGGCTAGGGGCCAAGAGACCCAGTACTTC. Residues: CASSYRARGQETQYF.

This chain connects TRBV9 to TRBJ2-1, with D maybe TRBD2 (6 bases). The CDR3 extends over 15 amino acids. V lost 3 bases and J 4 bases, leaving 14 bases between the germline ends. The germline V gene has CDR1 SGDLS and CDR2 YYNGEE. Written as DNA, the CDR3 is TGTGCCAGCAGCGAGGGCGGGAAGTCATACAATGAGCAGTTCTTC. It specifies CASSEGGKSYNEQFF.

This clone was seen only once. The V gene is TRBV14, the J gene TRBJ2-3, with a tentative D call TRBD2 (5 bases). CDR3 length: 16 amino acids. Trimming pared 0 bases from V and 2 bases from J, leaving 12 bases between. CDR1 SGHDN and CDR2 FVKESK come from the germline V gene. CDR3 DNA: TGTGCCAGCAGCCAAGATCCCGGCGGGTACACAGATACGCAGTATTTT. Its protein is CASSQDPGGYTDTQYF.